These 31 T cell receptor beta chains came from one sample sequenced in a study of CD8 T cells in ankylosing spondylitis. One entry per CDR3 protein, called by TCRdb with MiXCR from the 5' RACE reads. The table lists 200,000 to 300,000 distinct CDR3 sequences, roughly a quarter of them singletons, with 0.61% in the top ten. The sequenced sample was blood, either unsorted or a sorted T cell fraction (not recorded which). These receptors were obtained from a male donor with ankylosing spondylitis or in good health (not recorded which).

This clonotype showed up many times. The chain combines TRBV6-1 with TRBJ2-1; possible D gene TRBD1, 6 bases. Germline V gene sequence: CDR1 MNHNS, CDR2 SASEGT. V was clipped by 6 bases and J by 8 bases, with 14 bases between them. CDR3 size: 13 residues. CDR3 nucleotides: TGTGCCAGCAGAAGGACAGCCCAGGATGAGCAGTTCTTC. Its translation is CASRRTAQDEQFF.

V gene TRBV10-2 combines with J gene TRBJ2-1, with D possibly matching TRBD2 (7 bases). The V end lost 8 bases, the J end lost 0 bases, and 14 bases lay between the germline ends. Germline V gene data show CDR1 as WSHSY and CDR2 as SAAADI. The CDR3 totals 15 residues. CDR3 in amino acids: CASFREGGSYNEQFF. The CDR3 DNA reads TGCGCCAGCTTCAGGGAGGGGGGCTCCTACAATGAGCAGTTCTTC.

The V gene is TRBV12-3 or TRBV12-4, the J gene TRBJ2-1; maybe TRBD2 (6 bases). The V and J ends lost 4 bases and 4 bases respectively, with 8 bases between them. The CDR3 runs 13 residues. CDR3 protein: CASSSRGYNEQFF. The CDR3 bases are TGTGCCAGCAGTTCCCGGGGGTACAATGAGCAGTTCTTC.

CDR3 residues: CASSTGDETQYF. The DNA of the CDR3 is TGTGCCAGCAGTACGGGAGACGAGACCCAGTACTTC. The chain carries TRBV28 and TRBJ2-5, with D possibly being TRBD2 (6 bases). Germline loops: CDR1 MDHEN, CDR2 SYDVKM. Trimming removed 5 bases from V and 5 bases from J, with 9 bases in between. The CDR3 covers 12 residues.

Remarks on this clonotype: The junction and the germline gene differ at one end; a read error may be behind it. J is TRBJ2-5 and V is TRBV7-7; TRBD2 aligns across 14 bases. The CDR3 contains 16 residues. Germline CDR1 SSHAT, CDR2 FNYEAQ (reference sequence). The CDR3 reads CASSPTGTSGGETQYF. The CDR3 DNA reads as TGTGCTAGCAGCCCCACGGGGACTAGCGGGGGAGAGACCCAGTACTTC. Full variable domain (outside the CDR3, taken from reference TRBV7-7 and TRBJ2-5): GAGVSQSPRYKVTKRGQDVTLRCDPISSHATLYWYQQALGQGPEFLTYFNYEAQPDKSGLPSDRFSAERPEGSISTLTIQRTEQRDSAMYRCASSPTGTSGGETQYFGPGTRLLVL.

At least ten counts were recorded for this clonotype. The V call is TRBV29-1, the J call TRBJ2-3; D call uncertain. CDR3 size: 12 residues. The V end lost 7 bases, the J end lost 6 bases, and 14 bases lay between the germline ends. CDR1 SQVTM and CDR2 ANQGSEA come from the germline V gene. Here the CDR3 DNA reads TGCAGCGCCGGTGACATGTCGGATACGCAGTATTTT. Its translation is CSAGDMSDTQYF.

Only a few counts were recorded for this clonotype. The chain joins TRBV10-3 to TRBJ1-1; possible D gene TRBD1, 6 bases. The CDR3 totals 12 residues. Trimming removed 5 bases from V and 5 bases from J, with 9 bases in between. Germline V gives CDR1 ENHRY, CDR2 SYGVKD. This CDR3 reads CAISPRGTEAFF. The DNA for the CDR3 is TGTGCCATCAGTCCGAGGGGGACTGAAGCTTTCTTT.

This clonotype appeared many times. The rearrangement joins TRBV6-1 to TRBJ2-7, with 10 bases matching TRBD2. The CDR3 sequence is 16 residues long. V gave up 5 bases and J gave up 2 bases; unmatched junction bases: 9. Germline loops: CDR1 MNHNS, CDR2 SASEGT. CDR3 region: CASSPPTTSGAYEQYF. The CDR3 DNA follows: TGTGCCAGCAGTCCCCCGACTACTAGCGGGGCCTACGAGCAGTACTTC.

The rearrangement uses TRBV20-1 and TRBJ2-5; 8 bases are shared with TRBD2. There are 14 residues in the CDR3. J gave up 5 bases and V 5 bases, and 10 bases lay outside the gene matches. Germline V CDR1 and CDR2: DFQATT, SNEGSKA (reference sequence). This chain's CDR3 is CSAPLRGGRETQYF. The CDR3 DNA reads TGCAGTGCTCCCCTCCGGGGGGGCCGGGAGACCCAGTACTTC.

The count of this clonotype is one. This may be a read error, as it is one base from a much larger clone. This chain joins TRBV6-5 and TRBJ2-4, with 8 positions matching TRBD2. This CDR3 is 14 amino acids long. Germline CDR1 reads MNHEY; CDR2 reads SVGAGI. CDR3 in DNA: TGTTCCAGCAGTTACGGGGTAGCGGGGTCGGTCGGGTACTTC. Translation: CSSSYGVAGSVGYF.

The CDR3 reads CSARDHRQANTGELFF. As DNA, the CDR3 is TGCAGTGCTAGAGACCACAGACAGGCGAACACCGGGGAGCTGTTTTTT. The chain couples TRBV20-1 to TRBJ2-2; tentative D call: TRBD1 (6 bases). V lost 0 bases to trimming and J lost 0 bases, with 11 bases between them. The CDR3 has 16 amino acids. Germline V gives CDR1 DFQATT, CDR2 SNEGSKA (reference sequence).

CDR3 residues: CASSLWAGGGNEQFF. CDR3 nucleotides: TGTGCCAGCAGCTTATGGGCAGGGGGCGGGAATGAGCAGTTCTTC. V is TRBV7-3 and J is TRBJ2-1; 8 bases map to TRBD1. The germline CDR1 and CDR2 sequences are SGHTA and FQGTGA. The CDR3 loop spans 15 amino acids. V dropped 2 bases and J dropped 7; count of bases not matched to a gene: 7.

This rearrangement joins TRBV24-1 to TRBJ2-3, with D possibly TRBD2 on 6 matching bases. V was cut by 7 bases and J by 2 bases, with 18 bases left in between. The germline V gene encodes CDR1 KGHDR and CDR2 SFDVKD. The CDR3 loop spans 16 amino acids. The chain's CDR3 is CATSSERAQDTDTQYF. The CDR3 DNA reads TGTGCCACCAGCTCCGAGCGGGCTCAGGACACAGATACGCAGTATTTT.

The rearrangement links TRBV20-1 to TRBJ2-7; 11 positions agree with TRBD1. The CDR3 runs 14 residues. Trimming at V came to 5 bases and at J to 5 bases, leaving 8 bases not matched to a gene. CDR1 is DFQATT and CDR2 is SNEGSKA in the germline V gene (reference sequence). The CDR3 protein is CSASRTGGGDEQYF. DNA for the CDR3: TGCAGTGCTTCTCGGACAGGGGGCGGCGACGAGCAGTACTTC.

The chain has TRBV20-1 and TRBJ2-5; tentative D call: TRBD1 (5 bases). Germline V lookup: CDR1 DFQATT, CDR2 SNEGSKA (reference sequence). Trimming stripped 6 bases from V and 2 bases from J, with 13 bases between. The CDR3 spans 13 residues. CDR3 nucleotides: TGCAGTGCCCCCCCGACAGATCAAGAGACCCAGTACTTC. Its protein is CSAPPTDQETQYF.

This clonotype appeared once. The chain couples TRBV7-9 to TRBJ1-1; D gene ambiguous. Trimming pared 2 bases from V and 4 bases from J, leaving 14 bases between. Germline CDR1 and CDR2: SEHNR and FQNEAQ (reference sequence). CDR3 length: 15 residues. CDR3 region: CASSLIGFSGTEAFF. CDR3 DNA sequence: TGTGCCAGCAGCTTAATCGGGTTTTCTGGCACTGAAGCTTTCTTT.

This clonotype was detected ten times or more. The chain's CDR3 is CAISDSGGAGETQYF. CDR3 DNA: TGTGCCATCAGTGATTCCGGGGGGGCCGGTGAGACCCAGTACTTC. The rearrangement joins TRBV10-3 to TRBJ2-5, with 8 bases lining up with TRBD2. In germline, CDR1 is ENHRY, CDR2 SYGVKD. The V and J ends lost 3 bases and 5 bases, in that order; junction bases with no gene match: 8. This CDR3 contains 15 residues.

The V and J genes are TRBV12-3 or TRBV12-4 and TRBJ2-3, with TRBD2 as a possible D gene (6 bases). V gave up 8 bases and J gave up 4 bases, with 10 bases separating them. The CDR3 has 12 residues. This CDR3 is CASGGSSDTQYF. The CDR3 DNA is TGTGCCAGCGGGGGGTCCTCAGATACGCAGTATTTT.

CDR3 sequence reads: CSARDLKRGGPYEQYF. For the CDR3, the DNA is TGCAGTGCTAGAGATTTAAAGCGGGGGGGTCCCTACGAGCAGTACTTC. V gene TRBV20-1 combines with J gene TRBJ2-7; 10 bases agree with TRBD2. The CDR3 sequence is 16 residues long. The germline CDR1 and CDR2 sequences are DFQATT and SNEGSKA (reference sequence). With 0 bases clipped from V and 2 bases from J, the junction kept 7 bases outside the gene matches.

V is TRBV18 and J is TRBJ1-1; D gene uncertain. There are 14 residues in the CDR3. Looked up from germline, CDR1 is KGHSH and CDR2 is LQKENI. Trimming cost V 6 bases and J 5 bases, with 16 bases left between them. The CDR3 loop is CASSERPGGTEAFF. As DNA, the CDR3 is TGTGCCAGCTCCGAGAGACCGGGTGGTACTGAAGCTTTCTTT.

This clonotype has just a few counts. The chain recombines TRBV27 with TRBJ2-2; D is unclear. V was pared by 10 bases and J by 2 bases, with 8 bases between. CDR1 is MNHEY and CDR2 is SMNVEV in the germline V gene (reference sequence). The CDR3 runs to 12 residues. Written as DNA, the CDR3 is TGTGCCACCTCCAAAAACACCGGGGAGCTGTTTTTT. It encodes CATSKNTGELFF.

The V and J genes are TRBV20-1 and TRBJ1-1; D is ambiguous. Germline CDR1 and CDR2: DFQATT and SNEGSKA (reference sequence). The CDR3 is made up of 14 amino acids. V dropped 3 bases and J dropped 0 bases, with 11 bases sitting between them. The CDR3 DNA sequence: TGCAGTGCTAGGAAGACATTCATGAACACTGAAGCTTTCTTT. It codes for CSARKTFMNTEAFF.

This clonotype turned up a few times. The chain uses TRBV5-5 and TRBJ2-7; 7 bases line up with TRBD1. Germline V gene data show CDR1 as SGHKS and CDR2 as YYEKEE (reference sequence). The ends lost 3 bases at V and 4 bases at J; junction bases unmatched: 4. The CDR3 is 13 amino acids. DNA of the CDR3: TGTGCCAGCAGCTCGAAACAGGGGTACGAGCAGTACTTC. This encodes CASSSKQGYEQYF.

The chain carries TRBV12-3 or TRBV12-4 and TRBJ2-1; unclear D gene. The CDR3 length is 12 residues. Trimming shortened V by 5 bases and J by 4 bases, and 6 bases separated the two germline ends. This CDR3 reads CASSPEYNEQFF. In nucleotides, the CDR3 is TGTGCCAGCAGTCCCGAATACAATGAGCAGTTCTTC.

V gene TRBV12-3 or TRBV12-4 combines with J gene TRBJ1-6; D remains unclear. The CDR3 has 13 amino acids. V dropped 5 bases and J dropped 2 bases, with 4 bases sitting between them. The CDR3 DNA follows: TGTGCCAGCAGTAGAACCTATAATTCACCCCTCCACTTT. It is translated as CASSRTYNSPLHF.

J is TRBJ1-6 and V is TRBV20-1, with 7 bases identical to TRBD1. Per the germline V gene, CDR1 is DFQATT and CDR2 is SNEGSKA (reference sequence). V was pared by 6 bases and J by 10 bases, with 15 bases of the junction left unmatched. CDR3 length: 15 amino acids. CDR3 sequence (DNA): TGCAGTGCAGGGGGCATCGGGACAGTCGTCTCACCCCTCCACTTT. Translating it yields CSAGGIGTVVSPLHF.

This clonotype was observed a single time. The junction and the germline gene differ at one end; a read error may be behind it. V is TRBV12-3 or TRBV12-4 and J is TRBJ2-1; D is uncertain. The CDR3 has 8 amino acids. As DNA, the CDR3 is TGTGCCAGCAGTCCCACGTCCTTC. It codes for CASSPTSF.

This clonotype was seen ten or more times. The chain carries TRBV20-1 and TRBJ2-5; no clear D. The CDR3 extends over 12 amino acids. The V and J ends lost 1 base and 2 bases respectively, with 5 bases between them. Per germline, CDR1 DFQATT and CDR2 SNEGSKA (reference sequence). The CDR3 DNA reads TGCAGTGCTAGAGTCTTACAAGAGACCCAGTACTTC. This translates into CSARVLQETQYF.

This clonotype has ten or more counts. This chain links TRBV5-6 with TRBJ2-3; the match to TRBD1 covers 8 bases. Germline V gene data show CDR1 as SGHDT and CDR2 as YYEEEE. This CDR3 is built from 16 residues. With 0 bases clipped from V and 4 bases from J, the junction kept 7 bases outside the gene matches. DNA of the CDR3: TGTGCCAGCAGCTTGGGCCAGGGGGCCGGCCCAGATACGCAGTATTTT. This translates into CASSLGQGAGPDTQYF.

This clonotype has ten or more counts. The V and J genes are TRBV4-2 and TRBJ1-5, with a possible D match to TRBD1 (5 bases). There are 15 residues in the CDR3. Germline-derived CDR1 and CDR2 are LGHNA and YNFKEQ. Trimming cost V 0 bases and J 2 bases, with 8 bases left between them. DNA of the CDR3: TGTGCCAGCAGCCAAGACACAGGTGGCAATCAGCCCCAGCATTTT. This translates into CASSQDTGGNQPQHF.

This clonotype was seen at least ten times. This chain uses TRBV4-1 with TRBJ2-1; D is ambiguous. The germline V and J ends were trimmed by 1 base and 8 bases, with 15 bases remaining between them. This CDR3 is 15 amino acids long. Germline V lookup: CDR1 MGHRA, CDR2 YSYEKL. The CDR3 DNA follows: TGCGCCAGCAGCCAAGGATGGGTGTCGATCCATGAGCAGTTCTTC. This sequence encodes CASSQGWVSIHEQFF.